A selection of T cell receptor beta chains follows, all from one sample in a study of blood T cell repertoires in COVID-19. Data came from immunoSEQ multiplex PCR; TCRdb stores just in-frame clones and leaves some out. This repertoire shows some 250,000 clones, roughly 79% found once; its top ten account for 6.5% to 9.5%. Sequenced input: peripheral blood. The receptors were gathered from a woman of 80 years or more with COVID-19, enrolled during active disease. CDR3s include the opening cysteine and the closing phenylalanine or tryptophan. Fields, in order: V gene, clone size, J gene, D gene, CDR3 protein, CDR3 DNA. D genes are given only for firm matches. Not all rows give a size; the values are once, few, many and, for expanded clones, a class.

TRBV5-5	-	TRBJ1-2	-	CASSLVAGYGYTF	TGTGCCAGCAGCTTGGTGGCAGGCTATGGCTACACCTTC
TRBV19	-	TRBJ2-1	TRBD2	CASSSTSGRAYNEQFF	TGTGCCAGTAGTTCCACTAGCGGGAGAGCCTACAATGAGCAGTTCTTC
TRBV3-1/TRBV3-2	-	TRBJ1-5	-	CASSREGGGQPQHF	TGTGCCAGCAGCCGGGAAGGAGGAGGACAGCCCCAGCATTTT
TRBV25-1	-	TRBJ1-2	-	CASSGTGTYGYTF	TGTGCCAGCAGTGGTACAGGGACCTATGGCTACACCTTC
TRBV6-5	-	TRBJ2-7	-	CASSLGGGGSYEQYF	TGTGCCAGCAGCTTAGGAGGGGGCGGCTCCTACGAGCAGTACTTC
TRBV7-2	-	TRBJ1-2	TRBD1	CASSLGQDQGYTF	TGTGCCAGCAGCTTGGGACAGGACCAGGGCTACACCTTC
TRBV24-1	-	TRBJ2-3	TRBD2	CATSGPSGKGTDTQYF	TGTGCCACCAGTGGGCCTAGCGGGAAGGGCACAGATACGCAGTATTTT
TRBV27	-	TRBJ2-1	TRBD2	CASKLAGESSYNEQFF	TGTGCCAGCAAACTAGCGGGGGAAAGCTCCTACAATGAGCAGTTCTTC
TRBV7-3	-	TRBJ1-2	-	CASSQHRGNYGYTF	TGTGCCAGCAGCCAACATCGGGGGAACTATGGCTACACCTTC
TRBV5-1	-	TRBJ1-6	TRBD1	CASSLGTGKDSPLHF	TGCGCCAGCAGCTTGGGGACAGGGAAAGATTCACCCCTCCACTTT
TRBV7-2	-	TRBJ2-7	TRBD2	CASSLRLARYEQYF	TGTGCCAGCAGCTTAAGACTAGCGAGGTACGAGCAGTACTTC
TRBV6-1	-	TRBJ1-1	-	CASGEGQTEAFF	TGTGCCAGCGGGGAGGGGCAAACTGAAGCTTTCTTT
TRBV5-6	-	TRBJ1-2	-	CASSFPRANYGYTF	TGTGCCAGCAGCTTCCCCAGGGCTAACTATGGCTACACCTTC
TRBV5-1	-	TRBJ1-1	-	CASSWRPSEEAFF	TGCGCCAGCAGTTGGAGACCCTCCGAGGAAGCTTTCTTT
TRBV9	-	TRBJ1-1	-	CASSVATDRGNAFF	TGTGCCAGCAGCGTAGCTACAGATCGGGGAAATGCTTTCTTT
TRBV19	-	TRBJ2-7	-	CASSMSGGIYEQYF	TGTGCCAGTAGTATGTCCGGGGGAATCTACGAGCAGTACTTC
TRBV18	-	TRBJ2-2	-	CASSLQGGKNTGELFF	TGTGCCAGCTCACTCCAAGGGGGAAAGAACACCGGGGAGCTGTTTTTT
TRBV19	-	TRBJ1-5	TRBD1	CASSLGQGNQPQHF	TGTGCCAGTAGTTTGGGACAGGGTAATCAGCCCCAGCATTTT
TRBV7-9	-	TRBJ2-1	TRBD2	CASSSVYTSGLYNEQFF	TGTGCCAGCAGCTCCGTATACACTAGCGGCCTATACAATGAGCAGTTCTTC
TRBV11-2	-	TRBJ1-2	TRBD1	CASSFTRGTGHGYTF	TGTGCCAGCAGCTTTACTCGTGGGACAGGCCATGGCTACACCTTC
TRBV10-3	-	TRBJ1-6	TRBD1	CAISEGTGFVSPLHF	TGTGCCATCAGTGAAGGGACAGGGTTCGTTTCACCCCTCCACTTT
TRBV18	-	TRBJ1-2	-	CASSPTESNYGYTF	TGTGCCAGCTCACCAACTGAAAGTAACTATGGCTACACCTTC
TRBV7-6	-	TRBJ1-1	-	CASSSPPGGVMNTEAFF	TGTGCCAGCAGTTCCCCGCCCGGGGGGGTTATGAACACTGAAGCTTTCTTT
TRBV5-1	-	TRBJ2-5	TRBD2	CASSPGGGQETQYF	TGCGCCAGCAGCCCTGGGGGGGGGCAAGAGACCCAGTACTTC
TRBV27	-	TRBJ1-2	-	CASSFNPRDYGYTF	TGTGCCAGCAGTTTCAACCCCCGGGACTATGGCTACACCTTC
TRBV9	-	TRBJ2-3	-	CASSVVSGPQDTQYF	TGTGCCAGCAGCGTAGTGAGCGGACCTCAAGATACGCAGTATTTT
TRBV27	few	TRBJ2-2	TRBD2	CASSRHLIGLAAGELFF	TGTGCCAGCAGTCGACACCTCATAGGACTAGCGGCCGGGGAGCTGTTTTTT
TRBV7-6	-	TRBJ1-4	-	CASSIARGLNEKLFF	TGTGCCAGCAGCATAGCCAGGGGCCTTAATGAAAAACTGTTTTTT
TRBV19	-	TRBJ1-2	TRBD1	CASSVDRVNYGYTF	TGTGCCAGTAGTGTCGACAGGGTTAACTATGGCTACACCTTC
TRBV7-3	-	TRBJ2-2	-	CASSLGLNTGELFF	TGTGCCAGCAGCTTGGGCCTCAACACCGGGGAGCTGTTTTTT
TRBV30	-	TRBJ1-2	-	CAWYLLGASNYGYTF	TGTGCCTGGTATTTATTGGGGGCTTCGAACTATGGCTACACCTTC
TRBV24-1	-	TRBJ2-2	TRBD2	CATSDWGLAGLNTGELFF	TGTGCCACCAGTGATTGGGGACTAGCGGGACTGAACACCGGGGAGCTGTTTTTT
TRBV19	-	TRBJ2-1	TRBD2	CASSIRSGTSAQSRYNEQFF	TGTGCCAGTAGTATTAGATCGGGGACTAGCGCCCAGTCCCGCTACAATGAGCAGTTCTTC
TRBV18	once	TRBJ1-2	-	CASSPEDSYYGYTF	TGTGCCAGCTCACCTGAAGACAGCTACTATGGCTACACCTTC
TRBV11-3	-	TRBJ1-1	TRBD1	CASSLEQGAEAFF	TGTGCCAGCAGCTTAGAACAGGGGGCAGAAGCTTTCTTT
TRBV4-2	-	TRBJ2-3	-	CASSPLATDTQYF	TGTGCCAGCAGCCCCCTGGCAACAGATACGCAGTATTTT
TRBV7-2	few	TRBJ2-7	-	CASSLSGAGYEQYF	TGTGCCAGCAGCTTATCAGGGGCCGGGTACGAGCAGTACTTC
TRBV13	-	TRBJ1-6	-	CASSVGQYNSPLHF	TGTGCCAGCAGCGTTGGACAGTATAATTCACCCCTCCACTTT
TRBV5-1	few	TRBJ2-1	TRBD2	CASSFGLAVSSYNEQFF	TGCGCCAGCAGCTTTGGACTAGCGGTGAGCTCCTACAATGAGCAGTTCTTC
TRBV23-1	-	TRBJ1-4	TRBD1	CASSLPPGTGYEKLFF	TGCGCCAGCAGTCTCCCTCCCGGGACAGGGTATGAAAAACTGTTTTTT
TRBV28	-	TRBJ2-2	TRBD1	CASTPRGSGNTGELFF	TGTGCCAGCACCCCCAGGGGGTCGGGGAACACCGGGGAGCTGTTTTTT
TRBV9	few	TRBJ1-1	TRBD1	CASSPQTGGDFPEAFF	TGTGCCAGCAGCCCCCAGACAGGGGGCGATTTCCCTGAAGCTTTCTTT
TRBV18	once	TRBJ1-5	-	CASSPTSEQPQHF	TGTGCCAGCTCCCCCACATCGGAGCAGCCCCAGCATTTT
TRBV3-1/TRBV3-2	-	TRBJ2-2	TRBD2	CASSQDPGGTGELFF	TGTGCCAGCAGCCAAGATCCGGGAGGGACCGGGGAGCTGTTTTTT
TRBV25-1	once	TRBJ2-5	TRBD1	CASSVTGSETQYF	TGTGCCAGCAGTGTGACAGGGTCAGAGACCCAGTACTTC
TRBV12-3/TRBV12-4	-	TRBJ1-1	TRBD1	CASSQDRGAFF	TGTGCCAGCAGTCAAGACAGGGGTGCTTTCTTT
TRBV2	once	TRBJ2-5	TRBD2	CASSDQRGVGETQYF	TGTGCCAGCAGTGATCAGCGGGGGGTCGGGGAGACCCAGTACTTC
TRBV7-2	few	TRBJ2-6	TRBD1	CASFPGTGSSGANVLTF	TGTGCCAGCTTCCCCGGGACAGGAAGCTCTGGGGCCAACGTCCTGACTTTC
TRBV18	-	TRBJ2-7	TRBD2	CASSPPGGENEQYF	TGTGCCAGCTCACCACCCGGGGGGGAGAACGAGCAGTACTTC
TRBV4-2	-	TRBJ2-3	-	CASSQDWGGTDTQYF	TGTGCCAGCAGCCAAGATTGGGGGGGCACAGATACGCAGTATTTT
TRBV27	-	TRBJ2-7	TRBD1	CASSRQGVPYEQYF	TGTGCCAGCAGTCGACAGGGAGTTCCCTACGAGCAGTACTTC
TRBV5-1	-	TRBJ2-1	TRBD2	CASSHPSGGFYNEQFF	TGCGCCAGCAGCCACCCTAGCGGGGGATTCTACAATGAGCAGTTCTTC
TRBV9	few	TRBJ2-5	TRBD2	CASSAHPGLAGKRETQYF	TGTGCCAGCAGCGCCCACCCGGGACTAGCGGGGAAAAGAGAGACCCAGTACTTC
TRBV18	-	TRBJ1-3	-	CASSPDRTSGNTIYF	TGTGCCAGCTCACCAGACAGGACTTCAGGAAACACCATATATTTT
TRBV6-5	-	TRBJ1-6	-	CASSYFGTLWALHF	TGTGCCAGCAGTTACTTCGGGACACTTTGGGCCCTCCACTTT